These 17 T cell receptor beta chains were all obtained from the same sample, sequenced in a study of T cell responses to AZD1222 COVID-19 vaccine. The assay was immunoSEQ multiplex PCR, and TCRdb's table has in-frame clones only and misses some. The sample includes roughly 200,000 clones, more than 85% seen only once; the top ten take less than 2%. Sequencing used peripheral blood, obtained 28 days after the second AZD1222 dose. Every receptor here comes from an adult who received the AZD1222 COVID-19 vaccine.

The V call is TRBV20-1, the J call TRBJ2-3, with D perhaps matching TRBD2 (6 bases). Deletions cut 6 bases from V and 4 bases from J, with 8 bases between. The CDR3 has 11 amino acids. CDR1 DFQATT and CDR2 SNEGSKA come from the germline V gene (reference sequence). The chain's CDR3 is CSAGLSDTQYF. CDR3 sequence (DNA): TGCAGTGCGGGACTTTCAGATACGCAGTATTTT.

The chain is built from TRBV5-1 and TRBJ2-5, with TRBD2 identical over 7 bases. Germline CDR1 and CDR2: SGHRS and YFSETQ. This CDR3 is built from 15 residues. Losses at the gene ends were 0 bases for V and 5 bases for J; bases not matched to a gene: 7. The CDR3 coding sequence is TGCGCCAGCAGCTTGGCGGCGGGGGTCGGTGAGACCCAGTACTTC. This gives the protein CASSLAAGVGETQYF.

The genes are TRBV11-3 and TRBJ1-2; D remains unclear. This CDR3 has 15 amino acids. Germline V CDR1 and CDR2: SGHNT, YENEEA. The germline V and J ends were trimmed by 1 base and 7 bases, with 16 bases remaining between them. CDR3 residues: CASSLARHREGGYTF. DNA of the CDR3: TGTGCCAGCAGCTTAGCCCGACATCGGGAAGGTGGCTACACCTTC.

V usage is TRBV4-1 and J usage is TRBJ2-5; D unresolved. The CDR3 is made up of 16 amino acids. Germline V CDR1 and CDR2: MGHRA, YSYEKL. The V gene lost 0 bases and the J gene lost 2 bases, with 13 bases spanning the gap. The CDR3 DNA reads as TGCGCCAGCAGCCAAGAAATTCGGCAGCTACAAGAGACCCAGTACTTC. It translates to CASSQEIRQLQETQYF.

This clone was seen only once. J is TRBJ1-1 and V is TRBV5-6; a possible D gene is TRBD1 (5 bases). Trimming left V 4 bases short and J 5 bases short, with 24 bases between. In germline, CDR1 is SGHDT, CDR2 YYEEEE. This CDR3 contains 17 residues. This chain's CDR3 is CASSHPRPTGRGTEAFF. The CDR3 nucleotides are TGTGCCAGCAGCCACCCTCGGCCTACGGGGCGCGGAACTGAAGCTTTCTTT.

V is TRBV6-5 and J is TRBJ1-6; 9 positions match TRBD1. J lost 10 bases, V lost 6 bases, and 7 bases had no gene match. The length of the CDR3 is 14 residues. Germline values: CDR1 MNHEY, CDR2 SVGAGI. The CDR3 loop is CASSRTGEGSPLHF. The DNA for the CDR3 is TGTGCCAGCAGCCGGACAGGGGAAGGCTCACCCCTCCACTTT.

The genes are TRBV5-1 and TRBJ2-3, with D tentatively TRBD1 or TRBD2 (5 bases each). Germline V gene sequence: CDR1 SGHRS, CDR2 YFSETQ. The CDR3 extends over 14 amino acids. The V end was cut by 4 bases, the J end by 5 bases, with 14 bases between. CDR3 region: CASSIPGPEDTQYF. The CDR3 nucleotides read TGCGCCAGCAGCATACCGGGACCGGAAGATACGCAGTATTTT.

The chain carries TRBV7-2 and TRBJ2-1; 9 bases match TRBD2. V trimming: 6 bases; J trimming: 6 bases; junction bases outside the gene matches: 3. Germline V CDR1 and CDR2: SGHTA, FQGNSA. The CDR3 contains 13 residues. In DNA form, the CDR3 reads TGTGCCAGCAGGGCGGGGGGGCTCAATGAGCAGTTCTTC. Protein product: CASRAGGLNEQFF.

The V and J genes are TRBV18 and TRBJ2-3; perhaps TRBD2 as D (6 bases). The germline CDR1 and CDR2 sequences are KGHSH and LQKENI. The CDR3 consists of 15 residues. Trimming left V 3 bases short and J 4 bases short, with 14 bases between. The CDR3 DNA is TGTGCCAGCTCACCGGGCGGGGACCCCGCAGATACGCAGTATTTT. Translation gives CASSPGGDPADTQYF.

The gene calls are TRBV7-2 and TRBJ2-7; a possible D gene is TRBD1 (6 bases). Germline V gene data show CDR1 as SGHTA and CDR2 as FQGNSA. The CDR3 totals 15 residues. Deletions cut 4 bases from V and 0 bases from J, with 13 bases between. In nucleotides, the CDR3 is TGTGCCAGCAGCTCCCAGGGGAGCTTCTCCTACGAGCAGTACTTC. This gives the protein CASSSQGSFSYEQYF.

V is TRBV6-2 or TRBV6-3 and J is TRBJ1-5, with 10 bases that match TRBD1. This CDR3 is built from 20 residues. Trimming took 5 bases from V and 0 from J; bases not matched to a gene: 16. CDR1 and CDR2 (germline): MNHEY, SVGEGT. This CDR3 reads CASSPTLGRDRGYSNQPQHF. The CDR3, as DNA: TGTGCCAGCAGTCCCACCCTTGGGCGGGACAGGGGCTATAGCAATCAGCCCCAGCATTTT.

On this clone itself: One end of the junction varies from germline; a read error may be responsible. This sequence joins TRBV30 and TRBJ1-1, with D hard to call. CDR1 and CDR2 (germline): GTSNPN, SVGIG (reference sequence). There are 13 residues in the CDR3. CDR3 nucleotide sequence: TGTGCCGCATCAAGAGGGCTGAATACTGAAGCTTTCTTT. Its protein is CAASRGLNTEAFF.

The V and J genes are TRBV5-1 and TRBJ1-6, with 9 bases aligning to TRBD1. Germline CDR1 and CDR2: SGHRS and YFSETQ. J lost 9 bases, V lost 7 bases, and 11 bases had no gene match. The CDR3 consists of 15 residues. The CDR3 loop reads CASGLLDRGVSPLHF. The DNA of the CDR3 is TGCGCCAGCGGATTACTGGACAGGGGAGTTTCACCCCTCCACTTT.

The chain combines TRBV5-1 with TRBJ2-7, with 8 positions matching TRBD2. The junction had 10 bases not matched to a gene; V was cut back by 6 bases and J by 2 bases. This CDR3 comprises 15 residues. The germline gives CDR1 SGHRS, CDR2 YFSETQ. DNA of the CDR3: TGCGCCAGCATGCCCGGCGGGGGGCCTACCTACGAGCAGTACTTC. Protein product: CASMPGGGPTYEQYF.

V and J are TRBV9 and TRBJ2-2, with TRBD1 matching 8 bases. The V segment lost 0 bases and the J segment 4 bases; nucleotides outside the gene matches: 5. The CDR3 totals 16 residues. The V gene's germline CDR1 is SGDLS and CDR2 YYNGEE. CDR3 region: CASSVEGQVGTGELFF. CDR3 coding DNA: TGTGCCAGCAGCGTAGAGGGACAGGTGGGCACCGGGGAGCTGTTTTTT. The complete variable domain, with remaining parts taken from reference TRBV9 and TRBJ2-2, reads DSGVTQTPKHLITATGQRVTLRCSPRSGDLSVYWYQQSLDQGLQFLIQYYNGEERAKGNILERFSAQQFPDLHSELNLSSLELGDSALYFCASSVEGQVGTGELFFGEGSRLTVL.

V usage is TRBV6-5 and J usage is TRBJ1-2; D possibly corresponds to TRBD1 (6 bases). CDR3 length: 14 residues. CDR1 is MNHEY, CDR2 SVGAGI, per germline. V was shortened by 0 bases and J by 8 bases, with 13 bases between the two germline ends. Here the CDR3 reads CASSYSGGAEGYTF. The CDR3 region has the DNA TGTGCCAGCAGTTACTCGGGGGGGGCTGAGGGCTACACCTTC.

Here the CDR3 DNA reads TGCAGTGCAAGTCCGGGGTATTCTGGGGATGAGCAGTTCTTC. Its protein product is CSASPGYSGDEQFF. The chain couples TRBV20-1 to TRBJ2-1; maybe TRBD2 (5 bases). Trimming left V 6 bases short and J 8 bases short, with 20 bases between. Germline V gene sequence: CDR1 DFQATT, CDR2 SNEGSKA (reference sequence). This CDR3 contains 14 residues.